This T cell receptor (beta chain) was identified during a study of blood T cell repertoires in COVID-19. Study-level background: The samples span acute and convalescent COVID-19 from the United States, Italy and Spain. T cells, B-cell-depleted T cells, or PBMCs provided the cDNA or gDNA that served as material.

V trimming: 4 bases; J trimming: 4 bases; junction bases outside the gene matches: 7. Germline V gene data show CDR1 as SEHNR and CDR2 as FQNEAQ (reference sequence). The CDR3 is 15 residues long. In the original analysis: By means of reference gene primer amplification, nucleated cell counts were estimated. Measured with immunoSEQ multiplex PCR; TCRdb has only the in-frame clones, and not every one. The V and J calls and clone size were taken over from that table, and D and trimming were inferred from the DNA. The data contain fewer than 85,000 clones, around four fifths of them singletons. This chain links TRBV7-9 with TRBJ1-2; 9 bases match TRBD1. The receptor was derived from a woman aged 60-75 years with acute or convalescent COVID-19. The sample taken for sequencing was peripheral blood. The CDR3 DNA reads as TGTGCCAGCAGCTCCTGGGACAGGGTCACCTATGGCTACACCTTC. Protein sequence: CASSSWDRVTYGYTF.